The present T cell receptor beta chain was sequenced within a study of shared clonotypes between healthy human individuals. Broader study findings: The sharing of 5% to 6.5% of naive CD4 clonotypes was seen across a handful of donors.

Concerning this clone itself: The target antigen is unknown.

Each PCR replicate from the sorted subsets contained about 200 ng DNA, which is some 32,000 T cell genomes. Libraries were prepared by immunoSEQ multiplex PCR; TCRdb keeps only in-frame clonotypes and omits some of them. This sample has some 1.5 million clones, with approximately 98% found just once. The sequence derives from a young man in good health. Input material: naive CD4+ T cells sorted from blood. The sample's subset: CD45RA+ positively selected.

For the CDR3, the DNA is TGCAGCGTTGGGGGACGACTAGCGGGAGGTTCTAAGGCCGGGGAGCTGTTTTTT. This encodes CSVGGRLAGGSKAGELFF. This chain links TRBV29-1 with TRBJ2-2; 13 nucleotides match TRBD2. The germline V gene encodes CDR1 SQVTM and CDR2 ANQGSEA. This CDR3 has 18 amino acids. The V segment lost 4 bases and the J segment 6 bases; nucleotides outside the gene matches: 14.